This TCR beta chain is drawn from a study of cytomegalovirus exposure and HLA in healthy donors (TCRdb year 2017). Context from the whole study: In an earlier analysis of 587 of the donors, 250 to 300 Gb of sequence data and approximately 120 million unique TCR beta sequences from 150 million to 200 million T cells were reported. The number of typed donors differed by locus: about 620-640 for A, B, C, DRB1 and DQB1; approximately 520 for DQA1; roughly 600 for DPA1; and roughly 470 for DPB1. A separate validation cohort of approximately 120 different subjects was used in addition to the 666-subject first cohort. Every repertoire in the discovery cohort had been generated on one and the same sequencing platform. Using immunosequencing, the study profiled T cell repertoires from around 670 subjects and related those repertoires to cytomegalovirus serostatus. Among the 398 genotyped donors, roughly 80% belonged to the genetic ancestry cluster associated with self-reported Caucasian donors. The study was designed to test whether signatures of past pathogen exposure could be identified by cataloging public T cell receptors. In an earlier analysis of 500 to 650 of the donors, high-throughput TCR beta sequencing was used to judge whether each TCR beta V gene segment behaved as functional or pseudogenic. Donor age, sex, ethnicity and CMV serostatus were compiled alongside the repertoire data. Because of strong linkage in the cohort, roughly five DR-DQ haplotypes were treated as single units for association and clustering. To predict cytomegalovirus infection status, the study combined high-throughput TCR immunosequencing, statistical association of individual TCRs with disease status, and machine learning. To study patterns of TCR occurrence, a later analysis re-analyzed previously published TCR beta repertoires from 700 or so donors and added high-resolution HLA genotyping. A later genetic analysis took genome-wide SNP genotypes for about three fifths of the roughly 700 donors and used that subset as a discovery cohort. HLA typing covered class I and class II loci at four-digit resolution. On average, 235,054 unique TCR beta nucleotide sequences were sequenced per donor among about 400 genotyped donors of the cohort, with 15% to 20% of those sequences being non-productive. Rather than using new phenotypic data, the later analysis identified candidate immune exposures from TCR beta sequences and from how often those sequences occurred across donors. About 330 gigabases of sequencing data and about 92 million unique TCR sequences made up an early release that covered under 750 HLA-typed donors.

To prepare the library, the immunoSEQ multiplex PCR assay was applied. The multiplex PCR relied on a mix of 60 forward primers for TCR Vbeta segments and 13 reverse primers for TCR Jbeta segments. Amplification of the CDR3 region of rearranged TCR beta genes was performed with a multiplex PCR assay on genomic DNA. Amplified TCR beta libraries were sequenced as 87-base-pair reads on the Illumina HiSeq System. In the paper's pipeline: In a later analysis, tens of millions of unique TCR beta chains were counted across the roughly 670 repertoires, and roughly 9.9 million of these chains were shared by at least two donors. To remove PCR and sequencing errors, raw reads were error-corrected and collapsed into unique sequences using a nearest-neighbor algorithm that merged closely related sequences. V, D and J gene segments were assigned by aligning CDR3 sequences to IMGT reference sequences. Each retained sequence needed at least a six-nucleotide match to both a V gene segment and a J gene segment. A rearrangement was called productive if the CDR3 had no stop codons and remained in frame with V and J, and every other rearrangement was called non-productive. CDR3 was defined according to IMGT convention as the region running from the second conserved V-encoded cysteine to the conserved J-encoded phenylalanine. In an earlier analysis of roughly 610 of the donors, sequences lacking an unambiguous match to a single V gene segment were excluded. An earlier analysis of 550 to 650 of the donors classified V segments as functional when productive rearrangements were above 56.7% and as segregating when the standard deviation between donors was above 5%. A statistical classification framework was built to diagnose cytomegalovirus status from the catalog of TCR beta chain sequences. In a later analysis, V and J genes were assigned by comparing TCR nucleotide sequences against IMGT/GENE-DB human TR gene sequences. A later analysis assigned CDR3 sequences and most-parsimonious VDJ recombination scenarios with the TCRdist pipeline. A later analysis defined each TCR beta chain by its CDR3 amino acid sequence plus V-gene family, and excluded reads lacking a unique V-gene family. As a way to deal with suspected cross-contamination and a sequencing artifact, a later analysis dropped nearly 600 nucleotide sequences that were highly shared and had low generation probability. A later analysis calculated a clonal expansion index for each public chain from normalized within-repertoire ranks of inferred template counts. Generation probabilities in a later analysis came from a VDJ recombination model fitted to out-of-frame rearrangements, and those results were checked against IGoR. In a later analysis, TCR-TCR, TCR-HLA and TCR-CMV co-occurrence was scored with hypergeometric tests, and a repertoire-size bias correction was applied to TCR pairs. False discovery rates were estimated in a later analysis by permuting HLA or CMV assignments 20 times. A later analysis grouped co-occurring TCRs with DBSCAN, adding TCRdist sequence similarity when clustering within HLA-allele-positive subsets. Repertoires with fewer than 30,000 or more than 120,000 public chains were left out of co-occurrence clustering, as were five repertoires with anomalous nucleotide sharing. TCRdb re-hosts the immuneACCESS table, in-frame sequences only. Its copies lack some clones; in the studies checked, an unresolved V gene accounts for under half of them, and the cause for the rest is not known. V, J and clone size derive from that table, while D and trimming were established from the DNA sequence. This sample gives some 110,000 clones in total; over 70% of them show up just once. In total, the top ten clones hold 1.5% to 2% of the sample.

The cohort comprised 550 to 700 healthy bone marrow donors. All cohort members were sampled while nominally healthy, although unrecorded immune exposures were likely present. The donor was CMV seronegative and belonged to the group of 350 or so seronegative cohort members. Every donor gave a peripheral blood sample, and the peripheral blood mononuclear cells from that sample were used for TCR beta sequencing. Genomic DNA extraction from the blood cell samples was performed with the Qiagen DNeasy Blood Extraction Kit. About this clone itself: This clone's antigen is unknown. Base qualities are not at hand, and no much larger clone is one base apart.

Summary of the overall study and its limitations: In vitro tests confirmed that a few of the cytomegalovirus-associated TCR beta chains recognize cytomegalovirus antigens. Linkage disequilibrium might explain the correlated functional status among segregating V segments, but an unknown experimental factor could not be ruled out. CMV serostatus was the only immune exposure information available for the cohort. V-gene and J-gene trimming of TCR beta chains was associated with a missense DCLRE1C variant in a later genetic analysis, and the association was replicated in an independent cohort. In an earlier analysis of approximately 590 of the donors, most TCR beta V segments were observed in productive rearrangements about 87% or about 30% of the time, broadly matching IMGT annotations. Most CMV-associated TCR beta chains appeared to be HLA-restricted in a later analysis, and the HLA associations seemed to be driven largely by CMV exposure. The classifier was reported to diagnose cytomegalovirus status with high specificity and sensitivity in both the original cohort and the validation cohort. Some IMGT-functional V segments, including TRBV6-2 and TRBV6-3, could not be distinguished by the 87-base-pair reads and were therefore excluded. According to a later analysis, parvovirus B19, influenza, CMV and Epstein-Barr virus appeared linked to several top co-occurrence clusters. The authors suggested that the approach could potentially be generalized to other disease states and immunological phenotypes. A further reported finding was that TCR beta sequences accurately predicted the HLA-A and HLA-B alleles for most subjects in the first cohort. Because counts were too low, roughly 16 rarely observed V segments, including chromosome 9 orphons, were excluded from the earlier analysis of 500 to 700 of the donors. Compared with the roughly 700-donor mean, donors in an Asian-associated ancestry cluster had fewer N-insertions in productive TCRs, according to a later genetic analysis. A cluster of highly shared sequence variants was judged likely to represent a technical artifact of the sequencing pipeline. Roughly uniform sequencing depth across donors was assumed in presence/absence analyses, although this assumption may not hold. When HLA alleles, especially DR and DQ, strongly co-occurred, attributing TCR associations to individual alleles was difficult. In a later analysis, HLA-associated TCR beta chains were found to be more clonally expanded and to have lower generation probabilities than equally common non-associated chains. The study listed 150 to 200 TCR beta chains as associated with cytomegalovirus. While some public TCRs were present in many individuals, most TCR sequences turned up only very rarely across donors. In a later analysis, over 15,000 TCR beta sequences were associated with specific HLA alleles at a false discovery rate of 0.05. In a later analysis, TCR association rates were found to vary across HLA loci, with the most associated TCRs seen for DRB1 alleles and the fewest for HLA-C alleles. Only TCR beta chains were sequenced in this cohort, and the absence of alpha or paired-chain data limited detectable features. Because some donors lacked HLA typing at each locus, the association tests relied only on the typed subset.

Via the germline V gene, CDR1 is MNHNS and CDR2 SASEGT. V has 7 bases trimmed and J has 3 bases trimmed; junction bases matching no gene number 8. There are 15 amino acids in the CDR3, from cysteine to phenylalanine inclusive. The retained sequence is limited to the CDR3, 45 bases, with the frame set at the first base. This chain is built from TRBV6-1 and TRBJ2-7, and TRBD2 aligns with 11 junction nucleotides. The receptor was derived from a woman under 30 in good health and CMV-seronegative. Sequenced: PBMCs. The DNA is TGTGCCAGCATTCCTTCGACTAGCGGGGACTACGAGCAGTACTTC. Its protein is CASIPSTSGDYEQYF.